The sequence of this T cell receptor (beta chain) was determined in a study of technical replicates of blood from several donors. The germline gives CDR1 SGHRS, CDR2 YFSETQ. V trimming: 4 bases; J trimming: 4 bases; junction bases outside the gene matches: 4. The CDR3 is 14 residues long. Profiled with immunoSEQ multiplex PCR; TCRdb holds only in-frame clones, not every one. Altogether tens of thousands of clones are present, about 96% being singletons, with the ten largest covering more than 0.15%. J is TRBJ2-7 and V is TRBV5-1; 11 bases are shared with TRBD1. The source of this sequence is a human donor in good health. The sequencing sample was made of T cells isolated from PBMCs. CDR3 region: CASSKGTGGYEQYF. The CDR3 region has the DNA TGCGCCAGCAGCAAAGGGACAGGGGGATACGAGCAGTACTTC.